These 25 T cell receptor beta chains were sequenced from one sample in a study of T cell responses to AZD1222 COVID-19 vaccine. Clones were sequenced by immunoSEQ multiplex PCR, and TCRdb holds only the in-frame ones, with some missing. The sample consists of approximately 150,000 clones, about 91% of them appearing once. The sequencing used peripheral blood, collected 28 days after the second AZD1222 dose. The receptors were sampled from an adult who received the AZD1222 COVID-19 vaccine.

The chain employs TRBV18 and TRBJ1-2; D is unclear. Germline loops: CDR1 KGHSH, CDR2 LQKENI. Trimming stripped 6 bases from V and 4 bases from J, with 18 bases between. The CDR3 has 15 residues. The CDR3 loop is CASSVLAGIGYGYTF. Here the CDR3 DNA reads TGTGCCAGCTCCGTTCTAGCGGGGATAGGCTATGGCTACACCTTC.

The chain uses TRBV6-1 and TRBJ1-2; D remains unclear. Germline lookup yields CDR1 MNHNS and CDR2 SASEGT. V lost 1 base, J lost 10 bases, and 13 bases lay in between. CDR3 size: 13 residues. Written as DNA, the CDR3 is TGTGCCAGCAGTGAAGGGGAGGCGTGGATCTACACCTTC. Translation: CASSEGEAWIYTF.

The chain couples TRBV6-1 to TRBJ1-1, with a possible D match to TRBD1 (5 bases). Germline loops: CDR1 MNHNS, CDR2 SASEGT. This CDR3 region has 12 residues. The ends were cut back, 2 bases at V and 10 bases at J, with 11 bases in the middle. The chain's CDR3 is CASSEFGRGAFF. The CDR3 region has the DNA TGTGCCAGCAGTGAATTCGGGAGGGGAGCTTTCTTT.

The J gene is TRBJ1-2, the V gene TRBV18; 7 bases are shared with TRBD1. Germline CDR1 KGHSH, CDR2 LQKENI. V shed 1 base, J shed 5 bases, and the junction held 7 bases outside the gene matches. CDR3 size: 15 residues. The CDR3 reads CASSPLPDRDYGYTF. CDR3 DNA: TGTGCCAGCTCACCACTTCCCGACAGGGATTATGGCTACACCTTC.

As DNA, the CDR3 is TGCGCCAGCAGCAGGGTGGGCAGGGGAGACGAGCAGTACTTC. This sequence encodes CASSRVGRGDEQYF. The V call is TRBV5-1, the J call TRBJ2-7; TRBD1 might be the D (6 bases). Germline lookup yields CDR1 SGHRS and CDR2 YFSETQ. Trimming stripped 4 bases from V and 5 bases from J, with 16 bases between. This CDR3 spans 14 amino acids.

The genes are TRBV5-1 and TRBJ2-5; the D gene is possibly TRBD1 (6 bases). Germline V gene data show CDR1 as SGHRS and CDR2 as YFSETQ. V was trimmed by 0 bases and J by 2 bases, leaving 11 bases between them. The CDR3 has 15 amino acids. DNA for the CDR3: TGCGCCAGCAGCTTGGAAGGGACACTTCAAGAGACCCAGTACTTC. Residues: CASSLEGTLQETQYF.

The chain has TRBV7-6 and TRBJ1-1; unclear D gene. Germline V gene data show CDR1 as SGHVS and CDR2 as FNYEAQ. This CDR3 is 16 amino acids long. V lost 3 bases and J lost 1, with 15 bases in between. As DNA, the CDR3 is TGTGCCAGCAGCTTGGTCTACGCTAACAGGAACACTGAAGCTTTCTTT. It yields the protein CASSLVYANRNTEAFF.

This chain joins TRBV2 and TRBJ2-3, with 7 bases that match TRBD1. With 8 bases clipped from V and 1 base from J, the junction kept 3 bases outside the gene matches. The CDR3 consists of 13 residues. Germline CDR1 is SNHLY and CDR2 is FYNNEI. The CDR3 nucleotides are TGTGCCAGCGCGACAGGGCGCACAGATACGCAGTATTTT. This sequence encodes CASATGRTDTQYF.

The J gene is TRBJ1-1, the V gene TRBV5-1; no clear D gene. The germline gives CDR1 SGHRS, CDR2 YFSETQ. CDR3 length equals 19 residues. The V gene lost 1 base and the J gene lost 0 bases, with 22 bases spanning the gap. The CDR3 protein is CASSLHLPGISYMNTEAFF. For the CDR3, the DNA is TGCGCCAGCAGCTTGCATCTTCCAGGCATCTCCTATATGAACACTGAAGCTTTCTTT.

The chain couples TRBV19 to TRBJ1-2; 10 nucleotides agree with TRBD1. The CDR3 runs to 16 residues. V lost 4 bases and J lost 0; bases outside the gene matches: 5. Germline V gene sequence: CDR1 LNHDA, CDR2 SQIVND (reference sequence). The CDR3 protein is CASSRTGGSPNYGYTF. The CDR3 DNA reads TGTGCCAGTAGTAGGACAGGGGGGAGCCCTAACTATGGCTACACCTTC.

This clone has only one observation. V usage is TRBV19 and J usage is TRBJ1-2; no definite D call. Trimming removed 3 bases at V and 5 bases at J, with 13 bases between. Germline values: CDR1 LNHDA, CDR2 SQIVND (reference sequence). This CDR3 has 14 residues. This chain's CDR3 is CASSIWGLMYGYTF. As DNA, the CDR3 is TGTGCCAGTAGTATCTGGGGTTTAATGTATGGCTACACCTTC.

V gene TRBV9 combines with J gene TRBJ2-1, with 7 bases identical to TRBD1. The CDR3 runs to 16 residues. V was pared by 3 bases and J by 6 bases, with 12 bases of the junction left unmatched. CDR1 and CDR2 (germline): SGDLS, YYNGEE. The CDR3 DNA reads TGTGCCAGCAGCGAGGGGGCCCCCAATAGAGGCAATGAGCAGTTCTTC. Translated, it gives CASSEGAPNRGNEQFF. The full variable domain, its missing parts supplied by reference TRBV9 and TRBJ2-1, is DSGVTQTPKHLITATGQRVTLRCSPRSGDLSVYWYQQSLDQGLQFLIQYYNGEERAKGNILERFSAQQFPDLHSELNLSSLELGDSALYFCASSEGAPNRGNEQFFGPGTRLTVL.

V gene TRBV2 combines with J gene TRBJ2-2; tentative D call: TRBD1 (5 bases). The length of the CDR3 is 13 residues. The ends were cut back, 4 bases at V and 5 bases at J, with 8 bases in the middle. Germline V gene data show CDR1 as SNHLY and CDR2 as FYNNEI. CDR3: CASSVGVTGELFF. CDR3 coding DNA: TGTGCCAGCAGTGTAGGGGTGACCGGGGAGCTGTTTTTT.

The J gene is TRBJ1-5, the V gene TRBV18; D may be TRBD1 (6 bases). Germline-derived CDR1 and CDR2 are KGHSH and LQKENI. The length of the CDR3 is 14 residues. Trimming took 1 base from V and 9 from J, leaving 13 bases between them. CDR3 region: CASSPLGGEGPQHF. The CDR3, as DNA: TGTGCCAGCTCACCACTCGGGGGCGAGGGGCCCCAGCATTTT.

The rearrangement links TRBV9 to TRBJ2-2, with 7 positions matching TRBD2. With V trimmed by 0 bases and J by 6 bases, 8 bases remained unmatched. There are 16 residues in the CDR3. Per germline, CDR1 SGDLS and CDR2 YYNGEE. The CDR3 nucleotides are TGTGCCAGCAGCGTAGGCTGGCGGGGGAATGCCGGGGAGCTGTTTTTT. Its protein is CASSVGWRGNAGELFF.

This chain uses TRBV10-3 with TRBJ1-2; tentative D call: TRBD1 (6 bases). Trimming pared 7 bases from V and 5 bases from J, leaving 14 bases between. The germline CDR1 and CDR2 sequences are ENHRY and SYGVKD. CDR3 length: 13 amino acids. The CDR3 sequence is CAITAGAPYGYTF. CDR3 nucleotides: TGTGCCATCACCGCAGGGGCACCATATGGCTACACCTTC.

This clone was counted a single time. The chain has TRBV5-1 and TRBJ2-5; 8 bases align to TRBD2. This CDR3 has 15 residues. Germline V gives CDR1 SGHRS, CDR2 YFSETQ. J was trimmed by 6 bases and V by 7 bases; bases with no gene match: 14. Here the CDR3 reads CASVVEAGALQTQYF. The CDR3 coding sequence is TGCGCCAGCGTCGTGGAAGCGGGGGCCCTCCAGACCCAGTACTTC.

This chain uses TRBV30 with TRBJ1-5, with a possible D match to TRBD1 (6 bases). The CDR3 contains 13 residues. The V gene lost 8 bases and the J gene lost 2 bases, with 13 bases spanning the gap. CDR1 is GTSNPN, CDR2 SVGIG, per germline (reference sequence). The chain's CDR3 is CAEGGSGNQPQHF. In DNA form, the CDR3 reads TGTGCCGAGGGGGGTAGCGGCAATCAGCCCCAGCATTTT.

The table lists this clone with a count of one. The CDR3 loop is CASSSRLFGGEAFF. The DNA for the CDR3 is TGTGCCAGCAGCTCTCGCCTGTTTGGGGGTGAAGCTTTCTTT. The J gene is TRBJ1-1, the V gene TRBV7-9; D is perhaps TRBD1 (5 bases). The V gene lost 4 bases and the J gene lost 7 bases, with 16 bases spanning the gap. Germline V lookup: CDR1 SEHNR, CDR2 FQNEAQ (reference sequence). The CDR3 is 14 residues long.

A few counts support this clone. The CDR3 DNA reads as TGTGCCAGCAGCTTACTTTCGGGGGCTGGCTATGGCTACACCTTC. Translating it yields CASSLLSGAGYGYTF. The chain carries TRBV7-2 and TRBJ1-2; a weak D match, TRBD1 (6 bases). The length of the CDR3 is 15 residues. The V and J ends lost 2 bases and 4 bases respectively, with 14 bases between them. Germline CDR1 is SGHTA and CDR2 is FQGNSA.

The chain employs TRBV19 and TRBJ2-1; D gene uncertain. Germline CDR1 reads LNHDA; CDR2 reads SQIVND (reference sequence). The ends were cut back, 3 bases at V and 2 bases at J, with 11 bases in the middle. The CDR3 covers 15 residues. CDR3 sequence: CASSISFSPYNEQFF. DNA of the CDR3: TGTGCCAGTAGTATCTCCTTCTCCCCCTACAATGAGCAGTTCTTC.

This chain joins TRBV29-1 and TRBJ2-1; D unclear. CDR3 length: 11 amino acids. Germline V gives CDR1 SQVTM, CDR2 ANQGSEA. V gave up 7 bases and J gave up 2 bases, with 6 bases separating them. The CDR3 protein is CSERTYNEQFF. The CDR3 DNA sequence: TGCAGCGAGCGAACCTACAATGAGCAGTTCTTC.

This clone was detected a few times. The genes are TRBV6-1 and TRBJ2-1; a possible D gene is TRBD1 (5 bases). Between the trimmed V and J ends, which lost 2 bases and 5 bases, there was a span of 13 bases. The CDR3 covers 15 residues. Germline CDR1 MNHNS, CDR2 SASEGT. In DNA, the CDR3 is TGTGCCAGCAGTGAAACGGACGGACAAAACAATGAGCAGTTCTTC. Its protein is CASSETDGQNNEQFF.

Details on this clone: Different DNA sequences within this sample yield the same CDR3. The V call is TRBV27, the J call TRBJ2-6, with D unresolved. The CDR3 has 13 amino acids. Germline V gives CDR1 MNHEY, CDR2 SMNVEV (reference sequence). V was shortened by 6 bases and J by 0 bases, with 3 bases between the two germline ends. The CDR3 DNA reads TGTGCCAGCAGCTACTCTGGGGCCAACGTCCTGACTTTC. Its translation is CASSYSGANVLTF. Combining the CDR3 with reference TRBV27 and TRBJ2-6 gives the whole variable domain EAQVTQNPRYLITVTGKKLTVTCSQNMNHEYMSWYRQDPGLGLRQIYYSMNVEVTDKGDVPEGYKVSRKEKRNFPLILESPSPNQTSLYFCASSYSGANVLTFGAGSRLTVL.

The chain employs TRBV30 and TRBJ1-2; D ambiguous. The CDR3 is made up of 10 amino acids. Germline V lookup: CDR1 GTSNPN, CDR2 SVGIG (reference sequence). Trimming took off 1 base at V and 9 bases at J, with 6 bases between the two ends. The CDR3 nucleotides read TGTGCCTGGAGTGATGGGAGCTACACCTTC. Residues: CAWSDGSYTF. The entire variable domain, with the rest obtained from reference TRBV30 and TRBJ1-2, is as follows: SQTIHQWPATLVQPVGSPLSLECTVEGTSNPNLYWYRQAAGRGLQLLFYSVGIGQISSEVPQNLSASRPQDRQFILSSKKLLLSDSGFYLCAWSDGSYTFGSGTRLTVV.